Included here is one TCR beta chain sequence, with context. The antigen remains unidentified. This CDR3 fails to terminate in the conserved phenylalanine or tryptophan, so it likely reflects a read error. The DNA is left out, because the CDR3 cannot be placed on it with certainty; the CDR3 is given as TCRdb lists it. Counting both end residues, the CDR3 totals 8 amino acids. Per germline, CDR1 SNHLY and CDR2 FYNNEI. The record originates from a study of CD8+CD57+ T cells in acquired aplastic anemia. The wider study: Sorted CD4+ and CD8+ cells gave an average of around 3.3 ug of DNA. Broader study findings: A significant difference in CD8+ Simpson's diversity between patients and controls was not found.

By flow cytometry, patients selected for sequencing had shown an expansion of CD8+CD57+ cells. Severe acquired aplastic anemia was present in every patient. Patient blood was sampled before any therapy had been received. Genomic DNA served as template for TCR beta VDJ and CDR3 profiling. In TCRdb, the reads were re-called with MiXCR into one record per CDR3 protein. The sample contains some 140,000 distinct CDR3 sequences, about 48% of which appear only once. The source material was sorted CD4+, CD8+, or CD8+CD57+ T cells (not recorded which) from PBMCs. The clonotype originates from a human donor with aplastic anemia. The rearrangement links TRBV2 to TRBJ1-5. Here the CDR3 reads CASSAWDV.